This record covers a single T cell receptor (beta chain). Its antigen is currently unknown. The sample originates from a study of shared clonotypes between healthy human individuals. Notes on the study in general: Shared clonotypes: 4.5% to 5% naive CD4, under 4% naive CD8, around 2.4% memory CD4, roughly 0.4% memory CD8. Researchers sampled only blood; tissue repertoires likely differ.

Assay: immunoSEQ multiplex PCR; the TCRdb copy retains only in-frame clones and omits some. Of some 2,000,000 clones detected, 90% to 96% appear once; the ten largest clones hold less than 0.15%. Trimming cost V 0 bases and J 2 bases, with 16 bases left between them. The CDR3 sequence is 17 residues long. Per the germline V gene, CDR1 is LNHNV and CDR2 is YYDKDF (reference sequence). Sequenced input: naive CD4+ T cells sorted from blood. The subset is: CD45RA+ positively selected. This TCR derives from a man younger than 30 in good health. This chain joins TRBV15 and TRBJ1-1; D uncertain. The chain's CDR3 is CATSRDSALTVNTEAFF. Written as DNA, the CDR3 is TGTGCCACCAGCAGAGATAGTGCATTGACGGTCAACACTGAAGCTTTCTTT.